A single sample is the source of the 17 T cell receptor beta chains below, sequenced in a study of shared clonotypes between healthy human individuals. Naive-designated CD8 cells lacked CD45RO, were positively enriched for CCR7, and omitted terminally differentiated effector memory CD45RA+ cells. The assay was immunoSEQ multiplex PCR, and TCRdb's table has in-frame clones only and misses some. The sample has hundreds of thousands of clones, around 96% seen once. The sample comprised naive CD8+ T cells sorted from blood. These receptors were collected from a woman in her 30s in good health.

The genes are TRBV10-2 and TRBJ2-7; no reliable D call. V lost 3 bases and J lost 3, with 3 bases in between. This CDR3 has 11 amino acids. Germline CDR1 WSHSY, CDR2 SAAADI. CDR3 sequence reads: CASSDHYEQYF. The CDR3 DNA follows: TGCGCCAGCAGTGATCACTACGAGCAGTACTTC.

This chain links TRBV4-2 with TRBJ2-1; 13 positions agree with TRBD2. The germline V gene has CDR1 LGHNA and CDR2 YNFKEQ. This CDR3 has 19 amino acids. Losses at the gene ends were 4 bases for V and 9 bases for J; bases not matched to a gene: 18. The CDR3, as DNA: TGTGCCAGCAGCCTACCCTCCTGGACTAGCGGGAGTATGAATGGTGAGCAGTTCTTC. This gives the protein CASSLPSWTSGSMNGEQFF.

The chain employs TRBV28 and TRBJ2-7; TRBD2 matches 13 bases. V lost 6 bases to trimming and J lost 2 bases; unmatched junction nucleotides: 13. The CDR3 runs 18 residues. Germline CDR1 reads MDHEN; CDR2 reads SYDVKM. The CDR3 loop reads CASSPTSGRALPPYEQYF. CDR3 coding DNA: TGTGCCAGCAGCCCAACTAGCGGGAGGGCCCTACCCCCCTACGAGCAGTACTTC.

This clone was seen more than once but under ten times. V gene TRBV2 combines with J gene TRBJ2-2; D unclear. CDR1 and CDR2 from the germline V gene are SNHLY and FYNNEI. The CDR3 totals 12 residues. Trimming removed 5 bases from V and 5 bases from J, with 6 bases in between. CDR3 in amino acids: CASSKWTGELFF. CDR3 nucleotide sequence: TGTGCCAGCAGTAAGTGGACCGGGGAGCTGTTTTTT.

The V and J genes are TRBV19 and TRBJ2-6; the D is unclear. The germline gives CDR1 LNHDA, CDR2 SQIVND (reference sequence). The CDR3 is made up of 15 amino acids. V dropped 2 bases and J dropped 0 bases, with 5 bases sitting between them. CDR3 DNA sequence: TGTGCCAGTAGTATATTGGGCTCTGGGGCCAACGTCCTGACTTTC. Protein product: CASSILGSGANVLTF.

The chain carries TRBV11-2 and TRBJ2-7; D remains unclear. Deletions cut 2 bases from V and 3 bases from J, with 14 bases between. Germline loops: CDR1 SGHAT, CDR2 FQNNGV. The CDR3 loop spans 15 amino acids. The CDR3 spells CASSLSPASSYEQYF. The CDR3 region has the DNA TGTGCCAGCAGCTTATCCCCCGCTAGTAGCTACGAGCAGTACTTC. The variable domain in full, with the rest retrieved from reference TRBV11-2 and TRBJ2-7, is EAGVAQSPRYKIIEKRQSVAFWCNPISGHATLYWYQQILGQGPKLLIQFQNNGVVDDSQLPKDRFSAERLKGVDSTLKIQPAKLEDSAVYLCASSLSPASSYEQYFGPGTRLTVT.

The CDR3 DNA reads as TGTGCCAGCAGCCCCGGGGGACGTAACGACAATGAGCAGTTCTTC. Translation gives CASSPGGRNDNEQFF. The chain uses TRBV28 and TRBJ2-1; the D gene is possibly TRBD2 (6 bases). V lost 6 bases, J lost 5 bases, and 17 bases lay in between. The CDR3 loop spans 15 amino acids. The germline V gene has CDR1 MDHEN and CDR2 SYDVKM.

This clone has just one count. This chain uses TRBV7-2 with TRBJ2-1; 12 bases are shared with TRBD2. The V segment lost 5 bases and the J segment 4 bases; nucleotides outside the gene matches: 3. The germline gives CDR1 SGHTA, CDR2 FQGNSA. This CDR3 spans 15 amino acids. CDR3 sequence reads: CASSGLAGRYNEQFF. In nucleotides, the CDR3 is TGTGCCAGCAGCGGACTAGCGGGACGGTACAATGAGCAGTTCTTC.

V gene TRBV7-7 combines with J gene TRBJ2-3, with D unclear. The CDR3 consists of 13 residues. Trimming stripped 4 bases from V and 7 bases from J, with 12 bases between. Germline CDR1 reads SSHAT; CDR2 reads FNYEAQ (reference sequence). This CDR3 is CASSSSSGYTQYF. The CDR3 DNA reads TGTGCCAGCAGCTCCAGCTCTGGATATACGCAGTATTTT.

This chain uses TRBV4-1 with TRBJ2-3; D not certain. Germline V gene lookup returns CDR1 MGHRA and CDR2 YSYEKL. The germline V and J ends were trimmed by 4 bases and 4 bases, with 9 bases remaining between them. The CDR3 consists of 13 residues. CDR3 DNA: TGCGCCAGCAGCCCACCCACCGCAGATACGCAGTATTTT. It is translated as CASSPPTADTQYF.

The chain carries TRBV5-8 and TRBJ1-1, with 7 bases matching TRBD1. The CDR3 contains 14 residues. With 5 bases clipped from V and 4 bases from J, the junction kept 8 bases outside the gene matches. Germline values: CDR1 SGHTS, CDR2 YDEGEE. DNA of the CDR3: TGTGCCAGCAGTCTCCAGGGGGTAAGCACTGAAGCTTTCTTT. It yields the protein CASSLQGVSTEAFF.

This rearrangement joins TRBV6-1 to TRBJ2-7; 8 bases line up with TRBD1. V was pared by 6 bases and J by 3 bases, with 7 bases of the junction left unmatched. This CDR3 contains 14 residues. CDR1 is MNHNS, CDR2 SASEGT, per germline. The CDR3 coding sequence is TGTGCCAGCAGGGGACAGGTCGAGCACTACGAGCAGTACTTC. Protein: CASRGQVEHYEQYF.

The chain links TRBV6-5 to TRBJ2-5; TRBD1 is a possible D gene (6 bases). The ends were cut back, 2 bases at V and 2 bases at J, with 9 bases in the middle. CDR1 is MNHEY and CDR2 is SVGAGI in the germline V gene. This CDR3 has 14 amino acids. As DNA, the CDR3 is TGTGCCAGCAGTTACGCAGACAGGCAAGAGACCCAGTACTTC. Residues: CASSYADRQETQYF.

The chain is built from TRBV6-6 and TRBJ2-1; weak D call: TRBD2 (5 bases). Germline-derived CDR1 and CDR2 are MNHNY and SVGAGI (reference sequence). V dropped 1 base and J dropped 7 bases, with 8 bases sitting between them. The CDR3 extends over 13 amino acids. The CDR3 DNA sequence: TGTGCCAGCAGTTACTTCAGCGGAAATGAGCAGTTCTTC. This gives the protein CASSYFSGNEQFF.

The J gene is TRBJ1-4, the V gene TRBV27; 8 bases fit TRBD1. After removal of 6 bases from V and 12 bases from J, the junction contained 6 bases not matched to a gene. Germline V lookup: CDR1 MNHEY, CDR2 SMNVEV (reference sequence). CDR3 size: 12 residues. The CDR3 loop is CASRLDRGELFF. In DNA form, the CDR3 reads TGTGCCAGCAGACTCGACAGGGGAGAACTGTTTTTT. The variable domain in full, completed from reference TRBV27 and TRBJ1-4, reads EAQVTQNPRYLITVTGKKLTVTCSQNMNHEYMSWYRQDPGLGLRQIYYSMNVEVTDKGDVPEGYKVSRKEKRNFPLILESPSPNQTSLYFCASRLDRGELFFGSGTQLSVL.

V is TRBV6-5 and J is TRBJ2-5; 12 bases fit TRBD2. The DNA matches TRBJ2-7 better at its end, which makes the J call doubtful. The CDR3 loop spans 15 amino acids. CDR1 is MNHEY, CDR2 SVGAGI, per germline. In DNA form, the CDR3 reads TGTGCCAGCAGTTATCGACTAGCGGGAGCCTACGAGCAGTACTTC. It codes for CASSYRLAGAYEQYF.

V and J are TRBV9 and TRBJ2-7; 11 bases map to TRBD2. CDR3 length: 18 amino acids. Per the germline V gene, CDR1 is SGDLS and CDR2 is YYNGEE. Trimming took 4 bases from V and 2 from J; bases not matched to a gene: 14. This CDR3 reads CASSPQTAGTSGAYEQYF. The CDR3 nucleotides read TGTGCCAGCAGCCCCCAGACCGCCGGGACTAGCGGAGCCTACGAGCAGTACTTC. Looking up the rest from reference TRBV9 and TRBJ2-7 gives the full variable domain: DSGVTQTPKHLITATGQRVTLRCSPRSGDLSVYWYQQSLDQGLQFLIQYYNGEERAKGNILERFSAQQFPDLHSELNLSSLELGDSALYFCASSPQTAGTSGAYEQYFGPGTRLTVT.